This T cell receptor (beta chain) comes out of a study of T cells in Graves' hyperthyroidism and ophthalmopathy. Study in general: Prior to any treatment, at the point of initial diagnosis, peripheral blood was collected. Study findings and constraints: A median about 6 months before onset, the model predicted ophthalmopathy.

TCR beta CDR3 region amplification was performed from RNA transcripts. With the HTBI primer set, the TCR CDR3 went through a first round of RT-PCR. TCRdb re-analysed the multiplex PCR reads in MiXCR, keeping a single row per CDR3 protein. The sample records 550,000 to 600,000 distinct CDR3 sequences, approximately 15% being singletons. This CDR3 is 14 amino acids long. From germline, CDR1 is MNHEY and CDR2 SMNVEV (reference sequence). V was clipped by 6 bases and J by 3 bases; unmatched bases: 0. This clonotype was recorded at least ten times. Its antigen remains unidentified. This chain links TRBV27 with TRBJ2-5; 14 nucleotides align to TRBD2. The receptor was derived from a woman aged 18 to 35 with Graves' ophthalmopathy. Sequencing used blood. The DNA of the CDR3 is TGTGCCAGCAGGGGACTAGCGGGAGAAGAGACCCAGTACTTC. Translation gives CASRGLAGEETQYF.